Each of the 5 T cell receptor beta chains below was sequenced from the same sample in a study of shared clonotypes between healthy human individuals. Assay used: immunoSEQ multiplex PCR; TCRdb lists only in-frame clones, some missing. This table has 2,500,000 or so clones, 90% to 95% appearing once. The sequencing input was naive CD4+ T cells from PBMCs. Subset indicated: CD45RA+ positively selected. All receptors derive from a man between 18 and 29 years old in good health. Some clones in this sample may be carry-over from other donors' samples.

The V call is TRBV7-2, the J call TRBJ2-7; a possible D gene is TRBD2 (5 bases). The CDR3 length is 12 residues. V shed 5 bases and J shed 5 bases, with 10 bases lying between them. The germline CDR1 and CDR2 sequences are SGHTA and FQGNSA. CDR3 amino acids: CASSPGNDEQYF. DNA of the CDR3: TGTGCCAGCAGCCCCGGGAACGACGAGCAGTACTTC.

A single count supports this clone. The chain has TRBV2 and TRBJ2-5; TRBD2 matches 10 bases. After removal of 2 bases from V and 4 bases from J, the junction contained 10 bases not matched to a gene. Germline values: CDR1 SNHLY, CDR2 FYNNEI. The CDR3 sequence is 17 residues long. This chain's CDR3 is CASSERLAGVIGETQYF. The DNA of the CDR3 is TGTGCCAGCAGTGAAAGGCTAGCGGGAGTCATAGGAGAGACCCAGTACTTC.

This chain joins TRBV6-5 and TRBJ1-1, with D possibly being TRBD1 (5 bases). This CDR3 contains 12 residues. CDR1 is MNHEY and CDR2 is SVGAGI in the germline V gene. V was cut by 7 bases and J by 5 bases, with 11 bases left in between. The CDR3 DNA reads as TGTGCCAGCACCAACAGGTGGACTGAAGCTTTCTTT. Its protein product is CASTNRWTEAFF.

This rearrangement joins TRBV10-1 to TRBJ2-2; D remains ambiguous. Germline V CDR1 and CDR2: WNHNN, SYGVQD (reference sequence). Trimming stripped 0 bases from V and 5 bases from J, with 13 bases between. CDR3 length: 16 amino acids. The CDR3 protein is CASSESGRMVTGELFF. In nucleotides, the CDR3 is TGCGCCAGCAGTGAGTCGGGCCGTATGGTGACCGGGGAGCTGTTTTTT.

Only one count was recorded for this clone. The chain combines TRBV7-9 with TRBJ2-5, with TRBD1 matching over 10 bases. The ends lost 4 bases at V and 4 bases at J; junction bases unmatched: 6. There are 15 residues in the CDR3. Germline CDR1 is SEHNR and CDR2 is FQNEAQ (reference sequence). CDR3 in amino acids: CASSYGQGEGETQYF. CDR3 nucleotides: TGTGCCAGCAGCTACGGACAGGGGGAAGGAGAGACCCAGTACTTC.